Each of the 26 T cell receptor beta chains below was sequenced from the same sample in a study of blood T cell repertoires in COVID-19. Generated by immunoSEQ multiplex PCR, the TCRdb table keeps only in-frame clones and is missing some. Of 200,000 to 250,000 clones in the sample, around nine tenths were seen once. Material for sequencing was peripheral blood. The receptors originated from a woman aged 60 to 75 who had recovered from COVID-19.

CDR3 protein: CASSPRQKETQYF. The CDR3 nucleotides are TGTGCCAGCTCACCAAGACAGAAGGAGACCCAGTACTTC. The rearrangement joins TRBV18 to TRBJ2-5; D is possibly TRBD1 (5 bases). V was clipped by 2 bases and J by 5 bases, with 9 bases between them. The CDR3 runs to 13 residues. CDR1 KGHSH and CDR2 LQKENI come from the germline V gene.

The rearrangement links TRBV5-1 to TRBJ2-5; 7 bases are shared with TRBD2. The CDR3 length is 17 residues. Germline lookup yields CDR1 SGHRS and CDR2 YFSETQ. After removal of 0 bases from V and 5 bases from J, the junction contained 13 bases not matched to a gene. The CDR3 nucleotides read TGCGCCAGCAGCTTGGCGGTGACTAGCTGGTTCGGCGAGACCCAGTACTTC. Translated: CASSLAVTSWFGETQYF.

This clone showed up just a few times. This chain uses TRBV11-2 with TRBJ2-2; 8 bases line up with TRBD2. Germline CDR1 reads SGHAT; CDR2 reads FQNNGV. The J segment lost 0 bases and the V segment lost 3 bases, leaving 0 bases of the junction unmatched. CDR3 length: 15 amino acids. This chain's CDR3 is CASSLRGANTGELFF. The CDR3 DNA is TGTGCCAGCAGCTTGCGGGGGGCGAACACCGGGGAGCTGTTTTTT.

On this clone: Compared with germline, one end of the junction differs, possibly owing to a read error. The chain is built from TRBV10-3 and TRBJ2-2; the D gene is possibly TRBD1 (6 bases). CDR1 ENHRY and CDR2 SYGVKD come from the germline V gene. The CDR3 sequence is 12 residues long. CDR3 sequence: CAITGNNGELFF. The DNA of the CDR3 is TGTGCCATAACAGGGAACAACGGGGAGCTGTTTTTT.

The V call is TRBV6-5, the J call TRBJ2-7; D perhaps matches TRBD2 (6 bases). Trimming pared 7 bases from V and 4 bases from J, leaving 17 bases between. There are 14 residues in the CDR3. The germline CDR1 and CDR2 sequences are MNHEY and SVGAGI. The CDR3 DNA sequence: TGTGCCAGCATGGGGGGAGGTGCTCCTTACGAGCAGTACTTC. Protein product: CASMGGGAPYEQYF.

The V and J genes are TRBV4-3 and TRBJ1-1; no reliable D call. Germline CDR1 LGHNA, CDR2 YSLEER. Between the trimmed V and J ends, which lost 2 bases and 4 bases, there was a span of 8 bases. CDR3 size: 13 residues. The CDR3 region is CASSQRAGTEAFF. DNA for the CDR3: TGCGCCAGCAGCCAACGGGCGGGCACTGAAGCTTTCTTT.

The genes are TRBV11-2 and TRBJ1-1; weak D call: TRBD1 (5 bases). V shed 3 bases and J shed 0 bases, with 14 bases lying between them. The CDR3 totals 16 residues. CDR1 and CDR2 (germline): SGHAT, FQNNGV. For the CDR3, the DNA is TGTGCCAGCAGCTTTATCTGGGGCACGATGAACACTGAAGCTTTCTTT. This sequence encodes CASSFIWGTMNTEAFF. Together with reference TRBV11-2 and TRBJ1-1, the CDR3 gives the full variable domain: EAGVAQSPRYKIIEKRQSVAFWCNPISGHATLYWYQQILGQGPKLLIQFQNNGVVDDSQLPKDRFSAERLKGVDSTLKIQPAKLEDSAVYLCASSFIWGTMNTEAFFGQGTRLTVV.

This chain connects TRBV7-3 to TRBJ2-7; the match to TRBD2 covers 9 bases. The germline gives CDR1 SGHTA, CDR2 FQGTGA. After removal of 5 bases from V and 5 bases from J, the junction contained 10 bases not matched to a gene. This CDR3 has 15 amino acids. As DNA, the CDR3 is TGTGCCAGCAGCCCTACCGGGACTAGCCTGAACGAGCAGTACTTC. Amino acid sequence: CASSPTGTSLNEQYF.

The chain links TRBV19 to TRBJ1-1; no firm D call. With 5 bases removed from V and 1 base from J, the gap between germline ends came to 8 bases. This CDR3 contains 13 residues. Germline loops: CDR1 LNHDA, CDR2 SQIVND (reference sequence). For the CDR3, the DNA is TGTGCCAGTAGTTACACAGCGAACACTGAAGCTTTCTTT. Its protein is CASSYTANTEAFF.

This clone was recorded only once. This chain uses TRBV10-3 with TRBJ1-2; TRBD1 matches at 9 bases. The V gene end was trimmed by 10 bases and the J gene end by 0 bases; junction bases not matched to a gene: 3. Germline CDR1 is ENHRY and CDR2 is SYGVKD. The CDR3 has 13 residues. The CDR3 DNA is TGTGCCACTGGACAGGGGACTAACTATGGCTACACCTTC. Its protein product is CATGQGTNYGYTF.

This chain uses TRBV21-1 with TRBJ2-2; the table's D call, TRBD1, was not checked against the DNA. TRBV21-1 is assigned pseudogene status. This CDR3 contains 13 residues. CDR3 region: CASSNRGAGELFF. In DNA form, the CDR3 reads TGTGCCAGCAGCAATAGGGGTGCCGGGGAGCTGTTTTTT.

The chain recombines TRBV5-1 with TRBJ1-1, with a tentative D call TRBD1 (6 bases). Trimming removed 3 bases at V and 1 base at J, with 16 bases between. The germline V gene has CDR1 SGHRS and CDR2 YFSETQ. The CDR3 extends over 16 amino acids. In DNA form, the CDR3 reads TGCGCCAGCAGCTCCAAATTACAGGGTGGGAACACTGAAGCTTTCTTT. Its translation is CASSSKLQGGNTEAFF.

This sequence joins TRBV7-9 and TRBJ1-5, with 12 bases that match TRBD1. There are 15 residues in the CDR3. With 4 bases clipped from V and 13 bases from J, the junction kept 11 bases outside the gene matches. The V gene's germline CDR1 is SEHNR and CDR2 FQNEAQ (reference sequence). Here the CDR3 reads CASSYQGQGARAQHF. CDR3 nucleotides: TGTGCCAGCAGCTACCAGGGACAGGGGGCTCGAGCTCAGCATTTT.

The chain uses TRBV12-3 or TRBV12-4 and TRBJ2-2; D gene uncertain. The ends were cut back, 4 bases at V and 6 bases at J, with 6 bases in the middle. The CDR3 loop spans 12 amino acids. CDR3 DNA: TGTGCCAGCAGTTCTGAGTCCGGGGAGCTGTTTTTT. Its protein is CASSSESGELFF.

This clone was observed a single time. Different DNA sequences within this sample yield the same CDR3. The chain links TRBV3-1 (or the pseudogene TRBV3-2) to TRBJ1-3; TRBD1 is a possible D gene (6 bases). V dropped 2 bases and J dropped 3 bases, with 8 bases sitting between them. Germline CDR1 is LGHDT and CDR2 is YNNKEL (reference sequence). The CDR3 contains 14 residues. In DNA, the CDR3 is TGTGCCAGCAGCCAAAGGGGGAGTGGAAACACCATATATTTT. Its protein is CASSQRGSGNTIYF.

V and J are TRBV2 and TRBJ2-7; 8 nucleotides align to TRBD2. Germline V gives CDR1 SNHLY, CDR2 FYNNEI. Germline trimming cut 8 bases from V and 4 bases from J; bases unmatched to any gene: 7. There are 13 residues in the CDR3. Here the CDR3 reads CASGRGAGYEQYF. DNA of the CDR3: TGTGCCAGCGGGCGGGGGGCCGGGTACGAGCAGTACTTC.

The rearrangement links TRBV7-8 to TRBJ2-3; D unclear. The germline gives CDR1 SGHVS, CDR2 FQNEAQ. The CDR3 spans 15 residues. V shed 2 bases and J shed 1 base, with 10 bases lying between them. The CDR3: CASSLILTGTDTQYF. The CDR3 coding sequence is TGTGCCAGCAGCTTAATCTTAACGGGCACAGATACGCAGTATTTT.

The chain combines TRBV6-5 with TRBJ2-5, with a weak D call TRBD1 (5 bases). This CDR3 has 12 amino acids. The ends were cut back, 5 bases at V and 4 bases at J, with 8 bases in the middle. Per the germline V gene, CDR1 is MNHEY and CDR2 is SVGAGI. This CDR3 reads CASSTQGETQYF. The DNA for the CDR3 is TGTGCCAGCAGTACTCAGGGAGAGACCCAGTACTTC.

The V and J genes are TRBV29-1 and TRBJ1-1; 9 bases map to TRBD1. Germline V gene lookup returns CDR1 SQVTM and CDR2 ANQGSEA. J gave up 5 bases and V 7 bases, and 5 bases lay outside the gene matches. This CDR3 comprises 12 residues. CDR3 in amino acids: CSASGTGTEAFF. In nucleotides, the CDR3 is TGCAGCGCGTCCGGGACAGGGACTGAAGCTTTCTTT.

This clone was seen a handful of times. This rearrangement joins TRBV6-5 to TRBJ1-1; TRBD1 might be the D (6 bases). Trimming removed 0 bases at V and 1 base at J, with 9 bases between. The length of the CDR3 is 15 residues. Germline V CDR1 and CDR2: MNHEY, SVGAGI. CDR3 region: CASSYSGTSNTEAFF. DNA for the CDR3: TGTGCCAGCAGTTACTCCGGGACATCGAACACTGAAGCTTTCTTT.

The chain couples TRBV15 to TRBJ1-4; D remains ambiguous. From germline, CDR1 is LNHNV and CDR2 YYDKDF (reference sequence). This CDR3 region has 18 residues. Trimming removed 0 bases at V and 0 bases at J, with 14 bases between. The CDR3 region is CATSRDGAGTATNEKLFF. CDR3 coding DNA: TGTGCCACCAGCAGAGATGGTGCGGGTACCGCAACTAATGAAAAACTGTTTTTT.

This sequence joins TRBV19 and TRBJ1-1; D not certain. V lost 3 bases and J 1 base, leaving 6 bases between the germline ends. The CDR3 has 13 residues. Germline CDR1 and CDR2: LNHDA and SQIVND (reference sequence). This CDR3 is CASSITPNTEAFF. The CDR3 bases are TGTGCCAGTAGTATCACACCGAACACTGAAGCTTTCTTT.

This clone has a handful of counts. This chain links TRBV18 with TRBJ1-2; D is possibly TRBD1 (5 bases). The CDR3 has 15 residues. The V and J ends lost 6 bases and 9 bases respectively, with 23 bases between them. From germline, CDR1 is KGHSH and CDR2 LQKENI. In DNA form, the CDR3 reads TGTGCCAGCTCCCGCCTCGGGGGGAGGGAACGAAGCTACACCTTC. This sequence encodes CASSRLGGRERSYTF.

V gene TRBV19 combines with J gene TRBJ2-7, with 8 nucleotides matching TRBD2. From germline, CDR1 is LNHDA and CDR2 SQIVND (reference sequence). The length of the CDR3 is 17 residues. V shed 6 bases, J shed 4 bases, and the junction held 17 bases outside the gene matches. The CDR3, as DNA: TGTGCCAGTAGCGCCATGGGGGTCGGCGGGGGGATTTACGAGCAGTACTTC. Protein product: CASSAMGVGGGIYEQYF.

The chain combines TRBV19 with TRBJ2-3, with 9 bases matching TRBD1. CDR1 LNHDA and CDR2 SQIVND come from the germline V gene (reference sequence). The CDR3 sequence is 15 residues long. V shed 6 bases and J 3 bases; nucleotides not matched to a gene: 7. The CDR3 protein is CASRPRTGATDTQYF. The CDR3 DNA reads TGTGCCAGTAGACCTCGGACAGGGGCGACAGATACGCAGTATTTT.

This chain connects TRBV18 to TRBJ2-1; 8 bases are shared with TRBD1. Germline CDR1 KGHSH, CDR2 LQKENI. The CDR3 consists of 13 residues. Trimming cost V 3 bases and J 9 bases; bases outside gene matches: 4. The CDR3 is CASSPDRASEQFF. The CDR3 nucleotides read TGTGCCAGCTCACCGGACAGGGCCAGTGAGCAGTTCTTC. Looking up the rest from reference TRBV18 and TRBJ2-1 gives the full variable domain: NAGVMQNPRHLVRRRGQEARLRCSPMKGHSHVYWYRQLPEEGLKFMVYLQKENIIDESGMPKERFSAEFPKEGPSILRIQQVVRGDSAAYFCASSPDRASEQFFGPGTRLTVL.